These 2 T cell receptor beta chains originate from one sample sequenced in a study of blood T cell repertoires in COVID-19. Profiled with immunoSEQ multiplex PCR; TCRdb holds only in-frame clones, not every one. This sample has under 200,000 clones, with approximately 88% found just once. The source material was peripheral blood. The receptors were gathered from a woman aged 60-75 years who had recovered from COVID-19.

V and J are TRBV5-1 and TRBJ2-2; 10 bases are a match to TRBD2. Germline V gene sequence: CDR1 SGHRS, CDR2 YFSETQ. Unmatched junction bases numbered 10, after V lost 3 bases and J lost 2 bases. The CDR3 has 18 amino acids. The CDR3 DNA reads TGCGCCAGCAGCTCACTTCCGACTAGCGGGCCAAACACCGGGGAGCTGTTTTTT. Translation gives CASSSLPTSGPNTGELFF.

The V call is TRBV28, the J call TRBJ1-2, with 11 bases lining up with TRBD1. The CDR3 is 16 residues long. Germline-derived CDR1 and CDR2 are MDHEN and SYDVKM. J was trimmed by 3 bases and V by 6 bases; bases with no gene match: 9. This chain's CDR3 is CASSLKDRGLDYGYTF. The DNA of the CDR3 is TGTGCCAGCAGCTTAAAGGACAGGGGGCTTGACTATGGCTACACCTTC.